This entry lists 14 T cell receptor beta chains sequenced from one sample in a study of cytomegalovirus exposure and HLA in healthy donors. The PCR used 60 Vbeta and 13 Jbeta primers. The table came from immunoSEQ multiplex PCR; TCRdb's copy has only in-frame clones and leaves some out. The repertoire holds 100,000 to 120,000 clones, 12% seen once, with more than 15% in the top ten. Material for sequencing was PBMCs. All receptors come from a man aged 40-55 years in good health and CMV-seropositive.

This clone has a handful of counts. This chain uses TRBV6-5 with TRBJ2-1, with 7 nucleotides matching TRBD1. Germline V lookup: CDR1 MNHEY, CDR2 SVGAGI. V trimming: 6 bases; J trimming: 5 bases; junction bases outside the gene matches: 7. CDR3 length equals 14 residues. The CDR3 spells CASSQAGGNNEQFF. CDR3 nucleotides: TGTGCCAGCAGCCAGGCAGGGGGTAACAATGAGCAGTTCTTC.

The chain links TRBV9 to TRBJ2-1, with D possibly TRBD2 on 6 matching bases. The CDR3 runs to 17 residues. Germline V lookup: CDR1 SGDLS, CDR2 YYNGEE. The V gene lost 4 bases and the J gene lost 2 bases, with 19 bases spanning the gap. The CDR3 protein is CASSPFLEAGPYNEQFF. For the CDR3, the DNA is TGTGCCAGCAGCCCTTTCCTAGAAGCGGGTCCCTACAATGAGCAGTTCTTC.

The chain uses TRBV9 and TRBJ2-5, with TRBD2 identical over 11 bases. CDR3 length: 15 amino acids. Germline loops: CDR1 SGDLS, CDR2 YYNGEE. V lost 3 bases to trimming and J lost 5 bases; unmatched junction nucleotides: 6. The CDR3 bases are TGTGCCAGCAGCGCTCTAGCGGGAGGTTGGGAGACCCAGTACTTC. It specifies CASSALAGGWETQYF.

This clone was detected a few times. The V gene is TRBV30, the J gene TRBJ1-2; 8 bases line up with TRBD1. Germline assignment: CDR1 GTSNPN and CDR2 SVGIG (reference sequence). J lost 4 bases, V lost 8 bases, and 12 bases had no gene match. CDR3 length equals 14 residues. The CDR3 region is CAVAGTGDLYGYTF. The CDR3 bases are TGTGCCGTAGCCGGGACAGGAGACCTCTATGGCTACACCTTC.

This clone was detected a few times. The rearrangement uses TRBV14 and TRBJ2-7; TRBD1 agrees at 8 bases. Trimming removed 1 base from V and 9 bases from J; junction bases left unmatched: 11. The germline V gene encodes CDR1 SGHDN and CDR2 FVKESK. The CDR3 has 15 amino acids. CDR3 loop: CASSQVRQGSHRQYF. DNA of the CDR3: TGTGCCAGCAGCCAAGTTAGACAGGGGAGCCATCGGCAGTACTTC.

As DNA, the CDR3 is TGTGCCAGCAGTTACCGCGTTCGGACAGGAGTTGAAAAACTGTTTTTT. Its translation: CASSYRVRTGVEKLFF. V is TRBV6-6 and J is TRBJ1-4, with TRBD1 matching 7 bases. This CDR3 is 16 amino acids long. V lost 2 bases and J lost 7; bases outside the gene matches: 10. Germline CDR1 MNHNY, CDR2 SVGAGI (reference sequence).

This chain joins TRBV11-2 and TRBJ1-2; 8 bases align to TRBD1. Germline V gene sequence: CDR1 SGHAT, CDR2 FQNNGV. The ends lost 2 bases at V and 4 bases at J; junction bases unmatched: 9. The CDR3 is 16 amino acids. The CDR3 loop reads CASSLMPGTGGYGYTF. The CDR3 DNA sequence: TGTGCCAGCAGCTTAATGCCGGGGACAGGCGGCTATGGCTACACCTTC. Using reference TRBV11-2 and TRBJ1-2 for the parts outside the CDR3, the full variable domain is EAGVAQSPRYKIIEKRQSVAFWCNPISGHATLYWYQQILGQGPKLLIQFQNNGVVDDSQLPKDRFSAERLKGVDSTLKIQPAKLEDSAVYLCASSLMPGTGGYGYTFGSGTRLTVV.

This clone was seen only a few times. This chain uses TRBV7-2 with TRBJ2-7; D might be TRBD2 (5 bases). This CDR3 is 12 amino acids long. CDR1 is SGHTA and CDR2 is FQGNSA in the germline V gene. V dropped 6 bases and J dropped 3 bases, with 9 bases sitting between them. The CDR3: CASRSAGYEQYV. The CDR3, as DNA: TGTGCCAGCAGGAGCGCGGGCTACGAGCAGTACGTC.

This clone was seen more than once but under ten times. This rearrangement joins TRBV7-8 to TRBJ2-1, with 10 bases identical to TRBD2. Germline-derived CDR1 and CDR2 are SGHVS and FQNEAQ. The V and J ends lost 0 bases and 4 bases, in that order; junction bases with no gene match: 6. The CDR3 has 17 residues. CDR3 sequence reads: CASSLAGSGRGYNEQFF. The CDR3 DNA sequence: TGTGCCAGCAGCTTAGCCGGAAGCGGGAGGGGTTACAATGAGCAGTTCTTC.

This clone was picked up a small number of times. The same CDR3 arises from other DNA sequences in this sample as well. Here the CDR3 reads CASSYLRTGGSYGYTF. The CDR3 region has the DNA TGTGCCAGCAGTTACCTTAGGACAGGGGGCAGCTATGGCTACACCTTC. The chain couples TRBV6-5 to TRBJ1-2, with 11 bases fitting TRBD1. CDR3 size: 16 residues. With V trimmed by 2 bases and J by 4 bases, 6 bases remained unmatched. Germline V gene lookup returns CDR1 MNHEY and CDR2 SVGAGI.

This clone appeared a few times. The V gene is TRBV29-1, the J gene TRBJ1-2; D is possibly TRBD1 (5 bases). The germline V and J ends were trimmed by 7 bases and 0 bases, with 12 bases remaining between them. The CDR3 is 13 amino acids. Looked up from germline, CDR1 is SQVTM and CDR2 is ANQGSEA. This CDR3 reads CSGVTDANYGYTF. CDR3 bases: TGCAGCGGGGTGACAGATGCTAACTATGGCTACACCTTC.

This clone was recorded a few times. V and J are TRBV18 and TRBJ1-1; D may be TRBD1 (5 bases). The CDR3 runs to 15 residues. Trimming removed 6 bases from V and 0 bases from J, with 14 bases in between. Germline V gene data show CDR1 as KGHSH and CDR2 as LQKENI. The CDR3 spells CASSEQAIMNTEAFF. CDR3 bases: TGTGCCAGCTCCGAACAGGCGATCATGAACACTGAAGCTTTCTTT.

This clone was detected a few times. The chain links TRBV7-9 to TRBJ2-7; D may be TRBD1 (5 bases). Trimming took 0 bases from V and 2 from J, leaving 11 bases between them. CDR3 length: 15 residues. Germline loops: CDR1 SEHNR, CDR2 FQNEAQ (reference sequence). The CDR3 reads CASSLAEGATYEQYF. As DNA, the CDR3 is TGTGCCAGCAGCTTAGCAGAAGGGGCCACCTACGAGCAGTACTTC.

This chain uses TRBV9 with TRBJ1-1; tentative D call: TRBD1 (5 bases). The germline gives CDR1 SGDLS, CDR2 YYNGEE. The CDR3 extends over 16 amino acids. The V gene lost 0 bases and the J gene lost 1 base, with 13 bases spanning the gap. The CDR3 sequence: CASSVASQGENTEAFF. The CDR3 DNA reads as TGTGCCAGCAGCGTAGCCTCTCAGGGCGAGAACACTGAAGCTTTCTTT.